Below, 11 T cell receptor beta chains from the same sample are listed, as sequenced in a study of T cell responses to AZD1222 COVID-19 vaccine. This table comes from immunoSEQ multiplex PCR, and its TCRdb copy is limited to in-frame clones, with some not included. The data contain some 110,000 clones, 80% to 90% of them singletons. The source was peripheral blood, collected on day 0 of MenACWY control vaccination. The receptor source for this set is an adult in good health.

This sequence joins TRBV11-3 and TRBJ1-6, with D unresolved. The CDR3 runs to 13 residues. Deletions cut 2 bases from V and 8 bases from J, with 7 bases between. Germline V gene data show CDR1 as SGHNT and CDR2 as YENEEA. CDR3 nucleotide sequence: TGTGCCAGCAGCTTATATGCCGATTCACCCCTCCACTTT. It specifies CASSLYADSPLHF.

The chain couples TRBV4-1 to TRBJ2-1; D unclear. V lost 0 bases, J lost 3 bases, and 9 bases lay in between. The CDR3 extends over 15 amino acids. CDR1 and CDR2 (germline): MGHRA, YSYEKL. The CDR3 reads CASSQDPAIYNEQFF. CDR3 sequence (DNA): TGCGCCAGCAGCCAAGATCCGGCCATCTACAATGAGCAGTTCTTC.

This chain uses TRBV4-1 with TRBJ2-3; 7 nucleotides align to TRBD2. CDR3 length: 15 amino acids. CDR1 and CDR2 from the germline V gene are MGHRA and YSYEKL. V shed 7 bases and J 1 base; nucleotides not matched to a gene: 8. CDR3 nucleotide sequence: TGCGCCAGCACAGAGCGGGGTGCCGGCACAGATACGCAGTATTTT. As protein: CASTERGAGTDTQYF.

The chain employs TRBV27 and TRBJ1-1; the match to TRBD1 covers 7 bases. The CDR3 covers 13 residues. CDR1 and CDR2 (germline): MNHEY, SMNVEV (reference sequence). Germline trimming cut 5 bases from V and 1 base from J; bases unmatched to any gene: 1. CDR3 protein: CASSRDRNTEAFF. The CDR3, as DNA: TGTGCCAGCAGTCGGGACAGGAACACTGAAGCTTTCTTT.

The V call is TRBV5-1, the J call TRBJ1-4, with D perhaps TRBD1 (5 bases). CDR1 SGHRS and CDR2 YFSETQ come from the germline V gene. V lost 0 bases, J lost 6 bases, and 9 bases lay in between. The CDR3 spans 14 residues. The CDR3 sequence is CASSLEVGDEKLFF. CDR3 in DNA: TGCGCCAGCAGCTTGGAGGTAGGGGATGAAAAACTGTTTTTT.

This clone has a handful of counts. V is TRBV30 and J is TRBJ1-6; TRBD1 might be the D (5 bases). This CDR3 is built from 13 residues. The germline gives CDR1 GTSNPN, CDR2 SVGIG (reference sequence). The germline V and J ends were trimmed by 5 bases and 8 bases, with 13 bases remaining between them. CDR3 coding DNA: TGTGCCTGGGGCAGGGAATTGGATTCACCCCTCCACTTT. It translates to CAWGRELDSPLHF.

This rearrangement joins TRBV30 to TRBJ1-3; no definite D call. Trimming cost V 0 bases and J 0 bases, with 9 bases left between them. The CDR3 extends over 15 amino acids. CDR1 is GTSNPN and CDR2 is SVGIG in the germline V gene (reference sequence). The CDR3 is CAWSVGLSSGNTIYF. The CDR3 nucleotides are TGTGCCTGGAGTGTTGGTCTCAGCTCTGGAAACACCATATATTTT.

J is TRBJ2-7 and V is TRBV19; 11 nucleotides line up with TRBD2. Germline CDR1 is LNHDA and CDR2 is SQIVND (reference sequence). The CDR3 sequence is 16 residues long. With V trimmed by 1 base and J by 0 bases, 2 bases remained unmatched. The CDR3 here is CASSIASGGTSYEQYF. The CDR3 DNA reads as TGTGCCAGTAGTATAGCTAGCGGGGGGACCTCCTACGAGCAGTACTTC.

The chain joins TRBV27 to TRBJ2-7; D may be TRBD1 (7 bases). The CDR3 has 15 amino acids. V was trimmed by 5 bases and J by 5 bases, leaving 19 bases between them. Germline CDR1 reads MNHEY; CDR2 reads SMNVEV (reference sequence). CDR3 residues: CASSHRQGLPNEQYF. CDR3 DNA: TGTGCCAGCAGTCACAGACAGGGACTCCCGAACGAGCAGTACTTC.

This sequence joins TRBV7-2 and TRBJ2-3; D uncertain. Germline V gene lookup returns CDR1 SGHTA and CDR2 FQGNSA. The length of the CDR3 is 13 residues. V lost 1 base and J lost 3, with 5 bases in between. The CDR3 sequence is CASSLVRTDTQYF. CDR3 sequence (DNA): TGTGCCAGCAGCTTAGTTCGGACAGATACGCAGTATTTT.

This chain connects TRBV9 to TRBJ1-1; 7 nucleotides match TRBD1. Looked up from germline, CDR1 is SGDLS and CDR2 is YYNGEE. The CDR3 runs to 15 residues. Unmatched junction bases numbered 6, after V lost 0 bases and J lost 4 bases. The CDR3 sequence is CASSVARGQSTEAFF. The CDR3 coding sequence is TGTGCCAGCAGCGTAGCGAGGGGGCAGAGCACTGAAGCTTTCTTT.